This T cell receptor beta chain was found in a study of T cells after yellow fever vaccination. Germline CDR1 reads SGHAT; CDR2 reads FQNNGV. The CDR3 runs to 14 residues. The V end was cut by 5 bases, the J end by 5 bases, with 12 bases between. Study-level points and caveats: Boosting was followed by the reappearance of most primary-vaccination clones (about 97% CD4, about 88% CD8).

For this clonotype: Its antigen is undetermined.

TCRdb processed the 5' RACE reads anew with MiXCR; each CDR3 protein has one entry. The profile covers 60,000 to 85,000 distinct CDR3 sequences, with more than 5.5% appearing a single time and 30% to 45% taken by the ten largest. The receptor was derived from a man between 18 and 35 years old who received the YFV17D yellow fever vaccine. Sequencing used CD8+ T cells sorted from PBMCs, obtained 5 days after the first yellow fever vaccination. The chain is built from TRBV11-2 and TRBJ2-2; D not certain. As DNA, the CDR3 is TGTGCCAGCAGCCCTTTCGAGACGACCGGGGAGCTGTTTTTT. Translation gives CASSPFETTGELFF.